The present T cell receptor (beta chain) was sequenced within a study of cytomegalovirus exposure and HLA in healthy donors (dated by TCRdb to the late 2010s). A note on the overall study: An earlier analysis of under 600 of the donors reported 250 to 350 Gb of sequence data and 117 million unique TCR beta sequences from 150 million to 200 million T cells. An early release that covered some 630 HLA-typed donors contained approximately 300 gigabases of sequencing data and 80 million or so unique TCR sequences. Of the roughly 400 genotyped donors, about 80% fell in the genetic ancestry cluster associated with self-reported Caucasian donors. The study aimed to test whether signatures of past pathogen exposure could be identified by cataloging public T cell receptors. The T cell repertoires of under 700 subjects were profiled by immunosequencing and related to cytomegalovirus serostatus. In addition to the first cohort of around 670 subjects, a separate validation cohort of 100 to 150 different subjects was used. To predict cytomegalovirus infection status, the study brought together high-throughput TCR immunosequencing, statistical association of individual TCRs with disease status, and machine learning. A later analysis re-examined previously published TCR beta repertoires from more than 600 donors and added high-resolution HLA genotyping to investigate patterns of TCR occurrence. In the later analysis, no new phenotypic data were used to find candidate immune exposures; instead, reliance was placed on TCR beta sequences and their occurrence across donors. An earlier analysis of more than 450 of the donors used high-throughput TCR beta sequencing to judge whether each TCR beta V gene segment behaved as functional or pseudogenic. Donor age, sex, ethnicity and CMV serostatus were collected together with the repertoire data. In a later genetic analysis, genome-wide SNP genotypes for about three fifths of the roughly 670 donors were used, and that subset was treated as a discovery cohort. Every repertoire in the discovery cohort had been generated on one and the same sequencing platform. Both class I and class II loci were covered by HLA typing, at four-digit resolution. The number of donors typed differed by locus, with 629-630 for A, B, C, DRB1 and DQB1, about 500 for DQA1, about 610 for DPA1, and approximately 470 for DPB1. Four to six DR-DQ haplotypes were handled as single units for association and clustering, since linkage in the cohort was strong. Among a few hundred genotyped donors of the cohort, an average of about 240,000 unique TCR beta nucleotide sequences were sequenced per donor, around 20% of them non-productive. Beyond this particular receptor, the publication reports: It was suggested by the authors that the approach could potentially be generalized to other disease states and immunological phenotypes. A group of highly shared sequence variants was considered likely to be a technical artifact of the sequencing pipeline. A later analysis found that most CMV-associated TCR beta chains appeared HLA-restricted, with HLA associations seemingly driven largely by CMV exposure. Linkage disequilibrium might explain the correlated functional status among segregating V segments, but an unknown experimental factor could not be ruled out. Only TCR beta chains were sequenced in this cohort, and the absence of alpha or paired-chain data limited detectable features. Because some donors lacked HLA typing at each locus, the association tests relied only on the typed subset. A further reported finding was that TCR beta sequences accurately predicted the HLA-A and HLA-B alleles for most subjects in the first cohort. At a false discovery rate of 0.05, a later analysis linked roughly 17,000 TCR beta sequences to specific HLA alleles. Most TCR sequences were seen in very few donors, while some public TCRs were found in many individuals. Assigning TCR associations to individual alleles was difficult when HLA alleles, especially DR and DQ, strongly co-occurred. According to a later analysis, parvovirus B19, influenza, CMV and Epstein-Barr virus appeared linked to several top co-occurrence clusters. An earlier analysis of 587 of the donors showed that most TCR beta V segments appeared in productive rearrangements either about 90% or about 30% of the time, which broadly matched IMGT annotations. Immune exposure information for the cohort was limited to CMV serostatus. The classifier was reported to diagnose cytomegalovirus status with high specificity and sensitivity in both the original and validation cohorts. In a later analysis, TCR association rates were found to vary across HLA loci, with the most associated TCRs seen for DRB1 alleles and the fewest for HLA-C alleles. In the study, around 150 TCR beta chains were listed as associated with cytomegalovirus. V-gene and J-gene trimming of TCR beta chains was associated with a missense DCLRE1C variant in a later genetic analysis, and the association was replicated in an independent cohort. Three of the identified cytomegalovirus-associated TCR beta chains were confirmed in vitro to be specific for cytomegalovirus antigens. The 87-base-pair reads could not distinguish some IMGT-functional V segments, including TRBV6-2 and TRBV6-3, so those segments were excluded. Compared with the approximately 670-donor mean, donors in an Asian-associated ancestry cluster had fewer N-insertions in productive TCRs, according to a later genetic analysis. A later analysis found that HLA-associated TCR beta chains were more clonally expanded and had lower generation probabilities than equally common non-associated chains. Sequencing depth was assumed to be roughly uniform across donors in the presence/absence analyses, though that assumption may not hold. Over 15 rarely observed V segments, including chromosome 9 orphons, were excluded from the earlier analysis of several hundred of the donors because counts were too low.

The cohort consisted of 670 or so healthy bone marrow donors. All cohort members were sampled while nominally healthy, although unrecorded immune exposures were likely present. The donor was CMV seropositive and was included in the group of 250 to 350 seropositive cohort members. Every donor gave a peripheral blood sample, and the peripheral blood mononuclear cells from that sample were used for TCR beta sequencing. Genomic DNA extraction from the blood cell samples was performed with the Qiagen DNeasy Blood Extraction Kit. For CDR1 and CDR2, the germline V gene (reference sequence) lists SSHAT and FNYEAQ. The CDR3 contains 13 residues, cysteine and phenylalanine counted. The kept DNA is CDR3 alone, 39 bases in frame from the first base. Concerning this clone itself: Its target antigen remains unknown. The junction departs from germline at one end; a sequencing error may be responsible.

Library method: the immunoSEQ multiplex PCR assay. A mixture of 60 forward primers for TCR Vbeta segments and 13 reverse primers for TCR Jbeta segments was used in the multiplex PCR. The CDR3 region of rearranged TCR beta genes was amplified from genomic DNA with a multiplex PCR assay. Amplified TCR beta libraries were sequenced as 87-base-pair reads on the Illumina HiSeq System. The authors processed their data as follows. In a later analysis, tens of millions of unique TCR beta chains were counted across the 690 or so repertoires, and roughly 11 million of these chains were shared by at least two donors. Raw reads were error-corrected and collapsed into unique sequences with a nearest-neighbor algorithm that merged closely related sequences to remove PCR and sequencing errors. CDR3 sequences were aligned to IMGT reference sequences to assign V, D and J gene segments. Each retained sequence needed at least a six-nucleotide match to both a V gene segment and a J gene segment. A rearrangement counted as productive if the CDR3 had no stop codons and remained in frame with V and J, and every other rearrangement counted as non-productive. Following IMGT convention, CDR3 was defined as the stretch from the second conserved V-encoded cysteine to the conserved J-encoded phenylalanine. In an earlier analysis of around 540 of the donors, sequences lacking an unambiguous match to a single V gene segment were excluded. An earlier analysis of almost 600 of the donors classified V segments as functional when productive rearrangements were above 56.7% and as segregating when the standard deviation between donors was above 5%. To diagnose cytomegalovirus status from the catalog of TCR beta chain sequences, a statistical classification framework was built. V and J gene assignment, in a later analysis, came from comparing TCR nucleotide sequences with IMGT/GENE-DB human TR gene sequences. Using the TCRdist pipeline, a later analysis assigned CDR3 sequences along with most-parsimonious VDJ recombination scenarios. In a later analysis, each TCR beta chain was defined by its CDR3 amino acid sequence together with its V-gene family, and reads lacking a unique V-gene family were excluded. To address suspected cross-contamination and a sequencing artifact, a later analysis removed under 600 highly shared, low-generation-probability nucleotide sequences. A later analysis calculated a clonal expansion index for each public chain from normalized within-repertoire ranks of inferred template counts. In a later analysis, generation probabilities were computed with a VDJ recombination model fitted to out-of-frame rearrangements, and the resulting probabilities were checked against IGoR. In a later analysis, hypergeometric tests were used to score TCR-TCR, TCR-HLA and TCR-CMV co-occurrence, with a repertoire-size bias correction applied to TCR pairs. To estimate false discovery rates, a later analysis permuted the HLA or CMV assignments 20 times. A later analysis grouped co-occurring TCRs with DBSCAN, adding TCRdist sequence similarity when clustering within HLA-allele-positive subsets. Co-occurrence clustering excluded repertoires with fewer than 30,000 or more than 120,000 public chains, plus five with anomalous nucleotide sharing. The table comes from immuneACCESS by way of TCRdb, which keeps in-frame sequences with V and J called. Part of the clones is missing from these tables; in studies checked, under half for an unresolved V gene and the rest for unknown reasons. The D gene and trimming were derived from the DNA, and the V and J assignments and clone size from that table. For this sample there are over 150,000 clones; roughly 79% appear just once. The top ten clones comprise 7% to 9% of the sample.

The rearrangement combines TRBV7-7 with TRBJ2-3; no D gene can be assigned with confidence. Sequencing used PBMCs. The origin of this receptor is a male donor in good health and CMV-seropositive. The DNA sequence is given as TGTGCTAGCAGCCCGGGTGAAGAGGATACGCAGTATTTT. This codes for CASSPGEEDTQYF.